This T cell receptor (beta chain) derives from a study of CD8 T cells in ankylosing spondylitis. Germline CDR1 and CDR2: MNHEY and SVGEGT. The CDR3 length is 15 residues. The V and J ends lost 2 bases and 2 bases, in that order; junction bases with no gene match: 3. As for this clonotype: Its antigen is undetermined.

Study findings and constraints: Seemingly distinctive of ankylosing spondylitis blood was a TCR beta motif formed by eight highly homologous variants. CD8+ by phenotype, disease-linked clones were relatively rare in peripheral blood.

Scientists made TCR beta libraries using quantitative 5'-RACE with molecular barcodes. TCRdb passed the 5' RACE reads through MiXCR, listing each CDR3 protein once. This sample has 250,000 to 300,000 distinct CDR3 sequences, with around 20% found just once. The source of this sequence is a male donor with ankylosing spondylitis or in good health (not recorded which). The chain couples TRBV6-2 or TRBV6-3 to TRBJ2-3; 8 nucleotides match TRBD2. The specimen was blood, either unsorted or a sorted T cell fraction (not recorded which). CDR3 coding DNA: TGTGCCAGCAGTTACAGAGCGGGAGACACAGATACGCAGTATTTT. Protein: CASSYRAGDTDTQYF.